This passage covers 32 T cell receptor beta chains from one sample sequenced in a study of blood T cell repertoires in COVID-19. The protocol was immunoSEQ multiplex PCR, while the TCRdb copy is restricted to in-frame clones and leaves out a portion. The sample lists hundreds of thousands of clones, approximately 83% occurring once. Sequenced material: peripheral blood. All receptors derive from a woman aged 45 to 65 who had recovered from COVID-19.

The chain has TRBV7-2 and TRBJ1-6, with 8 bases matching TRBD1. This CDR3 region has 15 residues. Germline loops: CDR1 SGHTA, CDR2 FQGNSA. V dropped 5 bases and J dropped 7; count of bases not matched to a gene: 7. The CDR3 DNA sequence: TGTGCCAGCAGCCAGGGGGCACCGGGCAATTCACCCCTCCACTTT. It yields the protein CASSQGAPGNSPLHF.

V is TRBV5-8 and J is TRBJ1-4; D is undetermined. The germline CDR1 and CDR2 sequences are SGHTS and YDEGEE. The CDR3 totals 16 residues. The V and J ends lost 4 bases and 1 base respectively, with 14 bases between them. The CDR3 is CASSLERAGTNEKLFF. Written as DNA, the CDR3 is TGTGCCAGCAGCCTGGAGCGGGCGGGAACTAATGAAAAACTGTTTTTT.

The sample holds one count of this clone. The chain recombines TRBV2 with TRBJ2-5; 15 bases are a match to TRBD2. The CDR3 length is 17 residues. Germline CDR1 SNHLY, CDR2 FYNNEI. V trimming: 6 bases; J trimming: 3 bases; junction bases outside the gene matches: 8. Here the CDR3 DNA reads TGTGCCAGCAGCGCTGGGACTAGCGGGGGGTTTAAAGAGACCCAGTACTTC. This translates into CASSAGTSGGFKETQYF.

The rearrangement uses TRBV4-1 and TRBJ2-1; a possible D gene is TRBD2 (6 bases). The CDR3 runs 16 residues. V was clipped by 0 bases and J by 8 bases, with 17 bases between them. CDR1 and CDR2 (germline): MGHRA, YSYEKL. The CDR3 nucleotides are TGCGCCAGCAGCCAAGAACGAGGCGGGATGTCGTATGAGCAGTTCTTC. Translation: CASSQERGGMSYEQFF.

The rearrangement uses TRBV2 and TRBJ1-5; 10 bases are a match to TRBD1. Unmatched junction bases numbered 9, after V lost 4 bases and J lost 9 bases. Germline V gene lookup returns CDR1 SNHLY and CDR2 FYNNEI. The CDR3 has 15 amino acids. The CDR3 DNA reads TGTGCCAGCAGTGCTTCGACAGGGGGCGGGTGGCCCCAGCATTTT. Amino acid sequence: CASSASTGGGWPQHF.

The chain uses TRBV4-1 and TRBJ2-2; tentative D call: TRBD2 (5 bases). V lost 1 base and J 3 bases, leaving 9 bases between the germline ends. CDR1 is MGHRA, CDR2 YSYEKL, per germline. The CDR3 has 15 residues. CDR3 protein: CASSQVSVYTGELFF. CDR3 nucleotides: TGCGCCAGCAGCCAAGTTAGCGTTTACACCGGGGAGCTGTTTTTT.

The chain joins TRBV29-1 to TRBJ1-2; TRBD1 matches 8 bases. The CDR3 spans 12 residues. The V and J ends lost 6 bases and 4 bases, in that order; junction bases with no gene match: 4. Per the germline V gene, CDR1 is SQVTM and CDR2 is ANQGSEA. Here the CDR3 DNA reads TGCAGCGTAGCCGGACAGGGCTATGGCTACACCTTC. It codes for CSVAGQGYGYTF.

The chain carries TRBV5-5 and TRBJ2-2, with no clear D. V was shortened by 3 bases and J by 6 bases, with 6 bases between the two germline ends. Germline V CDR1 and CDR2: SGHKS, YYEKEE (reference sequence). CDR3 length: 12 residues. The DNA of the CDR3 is TGTGCCAGCAGCTCTGTAGCCGGGGAGCTGTTTTTT. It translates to CASSSVAGELFF.

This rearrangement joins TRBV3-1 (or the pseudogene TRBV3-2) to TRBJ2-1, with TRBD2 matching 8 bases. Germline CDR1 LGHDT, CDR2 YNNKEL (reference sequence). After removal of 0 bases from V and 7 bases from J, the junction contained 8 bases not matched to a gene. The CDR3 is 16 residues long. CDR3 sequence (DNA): TGTGCCAGCAGCCAAGAACTAGCGGTGACGGGAAATGAGCAGTTCTTC. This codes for CASSQELAVTGNEQFF.

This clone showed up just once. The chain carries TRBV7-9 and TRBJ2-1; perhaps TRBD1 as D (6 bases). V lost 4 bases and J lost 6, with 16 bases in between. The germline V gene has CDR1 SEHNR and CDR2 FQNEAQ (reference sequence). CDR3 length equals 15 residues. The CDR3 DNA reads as TGTGCCAGCAGCTATAGGGTCGGACAGACCAATGAGCAGTTCTTC. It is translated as CASSYRVGQTNEQFF.

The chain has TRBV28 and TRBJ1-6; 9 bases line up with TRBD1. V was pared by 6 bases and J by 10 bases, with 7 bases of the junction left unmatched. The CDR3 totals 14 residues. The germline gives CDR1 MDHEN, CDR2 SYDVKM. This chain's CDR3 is CASRVGQGISPLHF. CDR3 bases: TGTGCCAGCAGGGTGGGACAGGGTATCTCACCCCTCCACTTT.

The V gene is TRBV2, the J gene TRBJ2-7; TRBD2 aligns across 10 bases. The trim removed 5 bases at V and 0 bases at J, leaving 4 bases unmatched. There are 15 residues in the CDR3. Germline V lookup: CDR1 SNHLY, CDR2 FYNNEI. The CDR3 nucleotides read TGTGCCAGCAGTCTCAGCGGGGGGGTCTCCTACGAGCAGTACTTC. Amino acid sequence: CASSLSGGVSYEQYF. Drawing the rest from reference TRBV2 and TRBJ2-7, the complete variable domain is EPEVTQTPSHQVTQMGQEVILRCVPISNHLYFYWYRQILGQKVEFLVSFYNNEISEKSEIFDDQFSVERPDGSNFTLKIRSTKLEDSAMYFCASSLSGGVSYEQYFGPGTRLTVT.

The CDR3 reads CASSPPSDGYGYTF. DNA for the CDR3: TGTGCCAGCAGCCCCCCCAGTGACGGGTATGGCTACACCTTC. The chain combines TRBV9 with TRBJ1-2; D unclear. Trimming stripped 4 bases from V and 5 bases from J, with 15 bases between. CDR3 length: 14 amino acids. Per germline, CDR1 SGDLS and CDR2 YYNGEE.

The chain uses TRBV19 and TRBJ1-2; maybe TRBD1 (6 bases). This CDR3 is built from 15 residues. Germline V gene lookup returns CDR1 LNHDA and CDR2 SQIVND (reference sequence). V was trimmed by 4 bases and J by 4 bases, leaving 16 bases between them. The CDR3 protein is CASSTHRESIYGYTF. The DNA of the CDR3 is TGTGCCAGTAGTACGCACAGGGAGTCCATCTATGGCTACACCTTC.

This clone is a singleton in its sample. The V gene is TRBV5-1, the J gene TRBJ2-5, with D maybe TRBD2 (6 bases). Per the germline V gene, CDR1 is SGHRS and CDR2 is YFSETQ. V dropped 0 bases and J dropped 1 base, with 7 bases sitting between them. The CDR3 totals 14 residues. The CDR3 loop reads CASSLGGVQETQYF. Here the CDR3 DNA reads TGCGCCAGCAGCTTGGGGGGGGTCCAAGAGACCCAGTACTTC.

DNA for the CDR3: TGTGCCACCAAGTCGGGGGGAGCCAACCAAGAGACCCAGTACTTC. Its translation is CATKSGGANQETQYF. The gene calls are TRBV28 and TRBJ2-5; 7 nucleotides match TRBD2. This CDR3 is built from 15 residues. The V gene's germline CDR1 is MDHEN and CDR2 SYDVKM. V trimming: 10 bases; J trimming: 0 bases; junction bases outside the gene matches: 11.

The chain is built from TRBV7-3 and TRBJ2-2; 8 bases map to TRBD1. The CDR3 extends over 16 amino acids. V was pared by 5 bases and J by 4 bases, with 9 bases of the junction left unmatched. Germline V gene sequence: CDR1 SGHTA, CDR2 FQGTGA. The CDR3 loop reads CASSGSGTGATGELFF. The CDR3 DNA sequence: TGTGCCAGCAGCGGATCCGGGACAGGCGCCACCGGGGAGCTGTTTTTT. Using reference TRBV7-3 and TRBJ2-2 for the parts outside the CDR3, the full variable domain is GAGVSQTPSNKVTEKGKYVELRCDPISGHTALYWYRQSLGQGPEFLIYFQGTGAADDSGLPNDRFFAVRPEGSVSTLKIQRTERGDSAVYLCASSGSGTGATGELFFGEGSRLTVL.

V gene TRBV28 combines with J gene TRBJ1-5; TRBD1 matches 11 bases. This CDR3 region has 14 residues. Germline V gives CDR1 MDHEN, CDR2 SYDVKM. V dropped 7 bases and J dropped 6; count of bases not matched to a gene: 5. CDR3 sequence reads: CASIRTGGSQPQHF. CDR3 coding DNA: TGTGCCAGCATCCGGACAGGGGGCTCTCAGCCCCAGCATTTT.

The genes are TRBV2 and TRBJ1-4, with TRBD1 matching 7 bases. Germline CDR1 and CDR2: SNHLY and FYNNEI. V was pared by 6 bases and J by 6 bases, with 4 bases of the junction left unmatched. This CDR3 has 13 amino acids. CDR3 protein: CASRPGQYEKLFF. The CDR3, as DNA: TGTGCCAGCAGGCCGGGACAGTATGAAAAACTGTTTTTT.

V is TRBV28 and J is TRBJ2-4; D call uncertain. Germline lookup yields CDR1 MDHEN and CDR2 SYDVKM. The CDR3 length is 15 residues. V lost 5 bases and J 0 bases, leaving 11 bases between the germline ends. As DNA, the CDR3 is TGTGCCAGCAGTCCCTCACGGGTAGCCAAAAACATTCAGTACTTC. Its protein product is CASSPSRVAKNIQYF.

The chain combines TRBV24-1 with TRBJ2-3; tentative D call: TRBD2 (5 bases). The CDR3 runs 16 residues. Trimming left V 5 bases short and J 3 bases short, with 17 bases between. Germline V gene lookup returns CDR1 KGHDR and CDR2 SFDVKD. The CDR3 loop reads CATSGWLAGGTDTQYF. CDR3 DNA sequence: TGTGCCACCAGTGGTTGGCTAGCAGGAGGTACAGATACGCAGTATTTT.

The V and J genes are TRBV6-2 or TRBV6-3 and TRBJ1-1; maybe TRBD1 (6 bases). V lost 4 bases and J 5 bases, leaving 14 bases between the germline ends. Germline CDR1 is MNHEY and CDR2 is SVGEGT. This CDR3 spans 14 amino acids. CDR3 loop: CASSLTQGWTEAFF. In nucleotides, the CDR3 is TGTGCCAGCAGTTTAACACAGGGTTGGACTGAAGCTTTCTTT.

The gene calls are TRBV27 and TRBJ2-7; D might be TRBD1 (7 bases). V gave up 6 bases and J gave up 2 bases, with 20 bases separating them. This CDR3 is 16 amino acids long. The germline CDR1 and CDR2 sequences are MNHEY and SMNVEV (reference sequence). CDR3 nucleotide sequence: TGTGCCAGCAGCTACCGTCAGGGGGGATTTACCTACGAGCAGTACTTC. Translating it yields CASSYRQGGFTYEQYF.

CDR3 amino acids: CASRNNRGSERDEQYF. CDR3 coding DNA: TGTGCCAGCAGAAACAACAGGGGTAGCGAGAGGGACGAGCAGTACTTC. The chain combines TRBV6-4 with TRBJ2-7; the match to TRBD1 covers 7 bases. With 6 bases clipped from V and 5 bases from J, the junction kept 16 bases outside the gene matches. CDR1 and CDR2 from the germline V gene are MRHNA and SNTAGT. This CDR3 is built from 16 residues.

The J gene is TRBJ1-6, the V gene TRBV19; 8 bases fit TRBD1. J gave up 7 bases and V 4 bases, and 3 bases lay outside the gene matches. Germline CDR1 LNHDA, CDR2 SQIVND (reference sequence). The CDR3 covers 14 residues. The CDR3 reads CASSTRQGNSPLHF. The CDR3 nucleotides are TGTGCCAGTAGTACTCGACAGGGGAATTCACCCCTCCACTTT. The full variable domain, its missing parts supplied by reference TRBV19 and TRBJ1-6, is DGGITQSPKYLFRKEGQNVTLSCEQNLNHDAMYWYRQDPGQGLRLIYYSQIVNDFQKGDIAEGYSVSREKKESFPLTVTSAQKNPTAFYLCASSTRQGNSPLHFGNGTRLTVT.

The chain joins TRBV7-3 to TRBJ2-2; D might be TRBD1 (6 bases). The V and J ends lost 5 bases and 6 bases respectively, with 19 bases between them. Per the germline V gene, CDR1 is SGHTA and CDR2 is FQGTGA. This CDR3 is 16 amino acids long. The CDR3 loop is CASSQRGSGSPGELFF. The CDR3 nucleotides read TGTGCCAGCAGCCAAAGGGGGAGCGGTAGTCCCGGGGAGCTGTTTTTT. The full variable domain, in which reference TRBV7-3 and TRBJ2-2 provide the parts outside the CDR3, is GAGVSQTPSNKVTEKGKYVELRCDPISGHTALYWYRQSLGQGPEFLIYFQGTGAADDSGLPNDRFFAVRPEGSVSTLKIQRTERGDSAVYLCASSQRGSGSPGELFFGEGSRLTVL.

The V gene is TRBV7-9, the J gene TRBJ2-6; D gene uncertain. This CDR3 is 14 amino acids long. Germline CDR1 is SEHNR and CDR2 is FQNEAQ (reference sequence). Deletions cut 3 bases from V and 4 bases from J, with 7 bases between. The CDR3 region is CASSLLAGANVLTF. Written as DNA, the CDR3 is TGTGCCAGCAGCTTGTTAGCCGGGGCCAACGTCCTGACTTTC.

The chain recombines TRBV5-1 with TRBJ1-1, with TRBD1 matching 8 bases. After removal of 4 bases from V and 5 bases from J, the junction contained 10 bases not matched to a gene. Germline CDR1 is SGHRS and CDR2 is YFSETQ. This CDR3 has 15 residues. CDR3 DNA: TGCGCCAGCAGCCCCCAGGGGGCAGGGGGGACTGAAGCTTTCTTT. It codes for CASSPQGAGGTEAFF.

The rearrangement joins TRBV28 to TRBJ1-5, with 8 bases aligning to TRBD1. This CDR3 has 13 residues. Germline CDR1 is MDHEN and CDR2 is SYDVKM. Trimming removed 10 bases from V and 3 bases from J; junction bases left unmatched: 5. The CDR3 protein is CANQQGVNQPQHF. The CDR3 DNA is TGTGCCAACCAACAGGGGGTCAATCAGCCCCAGCATTTT.

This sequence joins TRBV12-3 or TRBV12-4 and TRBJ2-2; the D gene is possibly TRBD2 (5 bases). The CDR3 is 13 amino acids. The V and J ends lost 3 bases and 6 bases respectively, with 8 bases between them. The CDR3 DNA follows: TGTGCCAGCAGTTTTTGGGGAGCCGGGGAGCTGTTTTTT. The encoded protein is CASSFWGAGELFF.

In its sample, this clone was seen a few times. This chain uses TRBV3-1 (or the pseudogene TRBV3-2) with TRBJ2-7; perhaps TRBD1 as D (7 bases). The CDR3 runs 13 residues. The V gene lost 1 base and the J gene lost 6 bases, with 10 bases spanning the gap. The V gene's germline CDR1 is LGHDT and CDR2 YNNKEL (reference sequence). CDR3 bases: TGTGCCAGCAGCCAAGTGCAGGGGGGCGAGCAGTACTTC. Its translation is CASSQVQGGEQYF.

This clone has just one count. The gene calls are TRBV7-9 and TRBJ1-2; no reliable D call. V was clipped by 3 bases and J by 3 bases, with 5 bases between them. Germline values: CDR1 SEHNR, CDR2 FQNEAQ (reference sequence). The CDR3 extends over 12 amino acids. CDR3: CASSLAHYGYTF. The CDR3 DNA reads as TGTGCCAGCAGCTTGGCACACTATGGCTACACCTTC.